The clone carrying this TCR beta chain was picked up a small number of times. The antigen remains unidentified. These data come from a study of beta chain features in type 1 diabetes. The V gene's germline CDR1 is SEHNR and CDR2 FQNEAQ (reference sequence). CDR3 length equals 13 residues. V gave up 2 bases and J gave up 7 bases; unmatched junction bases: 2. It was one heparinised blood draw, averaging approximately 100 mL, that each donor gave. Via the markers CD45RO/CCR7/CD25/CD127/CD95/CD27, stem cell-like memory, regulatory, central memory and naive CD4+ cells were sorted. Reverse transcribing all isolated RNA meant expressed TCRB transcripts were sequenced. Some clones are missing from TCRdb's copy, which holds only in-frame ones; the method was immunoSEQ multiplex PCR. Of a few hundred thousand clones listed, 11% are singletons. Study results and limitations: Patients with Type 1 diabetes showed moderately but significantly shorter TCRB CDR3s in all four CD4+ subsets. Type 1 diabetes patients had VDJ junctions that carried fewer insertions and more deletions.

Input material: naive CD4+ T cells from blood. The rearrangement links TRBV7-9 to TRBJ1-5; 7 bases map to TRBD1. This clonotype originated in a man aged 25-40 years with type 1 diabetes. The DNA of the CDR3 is TGTGCCAGCAGCTTACAGGGGGACCAGCCCCAGCATTTT. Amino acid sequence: CASSLQGDQPQHF.